A selection of T cell receptor beta chains follows, all from one sample in a study of cytomegalovirus exposure and HLA in healthy donors. The assay was immunoSEQ multiplex PCR, and TCRdb's table has in-frame clones only and misses some. Among about 190,000 clones listed, more than 70% were seen once. The sequencing input was PBMCs. All receptors come from a middle-aged man in good health and CMV-seropositive. Both conserved end residues are part of each CDR3. The order of the fields is D gene, V gene, J gene, clone size, CDR3 protein, CDR3 DNA. The D gene is left open where the match is weak. Clone sizes are given selectively: once, few, many, or a class where the clone is expanded.

TRBD1	TRBV19	TRBJ1-1	once	CASSTKTGGFDAFF	TGTGCCAGTAGTACAAAGACAGGGGGCTTTGACGCTTTCTTT
TRBD1	TRBV5-1	TRBJ2-3	.	CASSPDRGYTDTQYF	TGCGCCAGCAGCCCGGACAGGGGATACACAGATACGCAGTATTTT
.	TRBV10-3	TRBJ1-2	.	CAISEQASGYTF	TGTGCCATCAGTGAACAGGCGAGCGGCTACACCTTC
TRBD2	TRBV27	TRBJ2-1	.	CASRLAGTYNEQFF	TGTGCCAGCAGACTAGCGGGTACTTACAATGAGCAGTTCTTC
.	TRBV18	TRBJ1-1	.	CASSPTPSGTEAFF	TGTGCCAGCTCACCAACCCCCTCAGGCACTGAAGCTTTCTTT
.	TRBV7-9	TRBJ1-5	.	CASSLRSRESQPQHF	TGTGCCAGCAGCTTAAGGAGTCGGGAGAGCCAGCCCCAGCATTTT
.	TRBV7-2	TRBJ2-7	few	CASSPLLEGGQYF	TGTGCCAGCAGCCCCCTTTTGGAGGGAGGACAGTACTTC
.	TRBV7-9	TRBJ2-7	.	CASSRPGLPTYEQYF	TGTGCCAGCAGCCGACCGGGACTTCCTACCTACGAGCAGTACTTC
.	TRBV4-3	TRBJ2-6	.	CASSQSSSAGANVLTF	TGCGCCAGCAGCCAATCATCTAGTGCTGGGGCCAACGTCCTGACTTTC
.	TRBV15	TRBJ1-1	.	CATSLRGTWFSAFF	TGTGCCACCAGCCTTAGGGGGACGTGGTTTTCGGCTTTCTTT
TRBD2	TRBV6-5	TRBJ2-7	.	CASTRSLAASYEQYF	TGTGCCAGCACGCGGAGCCTAGCGGCCTCCTACGAGCAGTACTTC
TRBD2	TRBV9	TRBJ2-7	.	CASSVGVGGSSYEQYF	TGTGCCAGCAGCGTAGGGGTTGGCGGGAGCTCCTACGAGCAGTACTTC
.	TRBV5-4	TRBJ2-4	once	CASSLSGEIAKNIQYF	TGTGCCAGCAGCTTGTCCGGGGAAATAGCCAAAAACATTCAGTACTTC
TRBD1	TRBV15	TRBJ1-3	.	CATSRETGGTNTIYF	TGTGCCACCAGCAGAGAAACAGGGGGTACAAACACCATATATTTT
TRBD1	TRBV30	TRBJ1-2	.	CAWIRTGGAGYGYTF	TGTGCCTGGATACGGACAGGGGGCGCGGGCTATGGCTACACCTTC
TRBD1	TRBV15	TRBJ1-1	.	CATSRDRGSNTEAFF	TGTGCCACCAGCAGGGACAGGGGGTCGAACACTGAAGCTTTCTTT
TRBD2	TRBV7-2	TRBJ2-3	once	CASSFGLAVTTDTQYF	TGTGCCAGCAGCTTCGGACTAGCGGTGACCACAGATACGCAGTATTTT
.	TRBV5-1	TRBJ2-7	.	CASSRGAGNYEQYF	TGCGCCAGCAGCCGGGGCGCGGGAAACTACGAGCAGTACTTC
.	TRBV6-1	TRBJ2-7	.	CASSVDYYEQYF	TGTGCCAGCAGTGTAGACTACTACGAGCAGTACTTC
.	TRBV5-1	TRBJ1-1	.	CASSRGGSTEAFF	TGCGCCAGCAGCAGGGGGGGAAGCACTGAAGCTTTCTTT